This T cell receptor beta chain appears in the sequencing data of a study of cytotoxic CD8 clonotypes in ibrutinib-treated CLL. Study-wide results and limits: Baseline levels of clonality went above those of age-matched healthy donors and moved with circulating CD8+ T-cell counts.

Notes on this clone: The antigen is unknown.

Some clones are missing from TCRdb's copy, which holds only in-frame ones; the method was immunoSEQ multiplex PCR. The data contain roughly 130,000 clones, more than 85% of them seen just once; the ten biggest clones take up 10% to 12%. The germline CDR1 and CDR2 sequences are LNHNV and YYDKDF (reference sequence). CDR3 size: 13 residues. V was pared by 7 bases and J by 5 bases, with 12 bases between. The chain recombines TRBV15 with TRBJ2-4; the D gene is possibly TRBD2 (6 bases). The clonotype was recovered from a human donor with chronic lymphocytic leukemia. The input for sequencing was PBMCs, taken after 12 months of ibrutinib treatment. The chain's CDR3 is CATMAGLENIQYF. The DNA for the CDR3 is TGTGCCACCATGGCGGGGTTGGAAAACATTCAGTACTTC.